The source of this TCR beta chain is a study of response to subunit inactivated influenza vaccine. Study-level points and caveats: The authors suggested that few new T cells are recruited per seasonal influenza vaccination.

One entry per CDR3 protein, called by TCRdb with MiXCR from the RT-PCR reads. The sample shows over 150,000 distinct CDR3 sequences, around a tenth of them seen only once. The ends were cut back, 4 bases at V and 2 bases at J, with 8 bases in the middle. Germline V lookup: CDR1 KGHDR, CDR2 SFDVKD. The CDR3 is 14 residues long. There are many counts of this clonotype. The target antigen is unknown. The V and J genes are TRBV24-1 and TRBJ2-1; D unresolved. This TCR derives from a man over 45 who received an inactivated influenza vaccine. Sequencing was performed on non-naive T cells sorted from PBMCs, taken on the day of vaccination. The CDR3 loop is CATSEGVPYNEQFF. The CDR3 coding sequence is TGTGCCACCAGTGAGGGCGTCCCCTACAATGAGCAGTTCTTC.